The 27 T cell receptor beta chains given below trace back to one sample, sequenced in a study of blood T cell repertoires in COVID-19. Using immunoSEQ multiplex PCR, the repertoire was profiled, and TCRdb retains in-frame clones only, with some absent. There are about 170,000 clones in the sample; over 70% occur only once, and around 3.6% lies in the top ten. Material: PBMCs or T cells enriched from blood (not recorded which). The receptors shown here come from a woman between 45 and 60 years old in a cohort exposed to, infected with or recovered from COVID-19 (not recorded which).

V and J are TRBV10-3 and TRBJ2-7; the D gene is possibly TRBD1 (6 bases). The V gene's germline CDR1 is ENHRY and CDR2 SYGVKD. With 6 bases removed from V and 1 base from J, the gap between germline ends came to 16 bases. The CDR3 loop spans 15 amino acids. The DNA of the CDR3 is TGTGCCATCAGCGACGGACAGCAGCTATCCTACGAGCAGTACTTC. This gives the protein CAISDGQQLSYEQYF.

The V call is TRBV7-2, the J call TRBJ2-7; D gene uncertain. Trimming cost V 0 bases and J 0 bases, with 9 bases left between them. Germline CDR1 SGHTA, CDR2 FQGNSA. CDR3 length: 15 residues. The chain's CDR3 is CASSLAHSSSYEQYF. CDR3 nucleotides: TGTGCCAGCAGCTTAGCGCATAGCAGCTCCTACGAGCAGTACTTC.

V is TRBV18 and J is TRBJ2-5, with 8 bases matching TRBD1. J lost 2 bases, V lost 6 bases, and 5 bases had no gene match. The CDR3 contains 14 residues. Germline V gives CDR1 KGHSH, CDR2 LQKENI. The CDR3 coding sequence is TGTGCCAGCTCGCGGACAGGGCCACAAGAGACCCAGTACTTC. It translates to CASSRTGPQETQYF.

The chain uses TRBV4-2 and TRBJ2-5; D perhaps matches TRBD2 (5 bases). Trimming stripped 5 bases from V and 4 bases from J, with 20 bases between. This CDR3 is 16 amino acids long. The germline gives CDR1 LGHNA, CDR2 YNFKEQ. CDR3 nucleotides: TGTGCCAGCAGCTACTCAGCTGCGCCTCGGGGAGAGACCCAGTACTTC. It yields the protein CASSYSAAPRGETQYF.

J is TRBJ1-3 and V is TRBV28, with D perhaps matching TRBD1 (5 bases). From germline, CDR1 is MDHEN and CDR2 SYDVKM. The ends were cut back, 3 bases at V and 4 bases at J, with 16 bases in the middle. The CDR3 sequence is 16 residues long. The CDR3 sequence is CASSFTRGGAGNTIYF. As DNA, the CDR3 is TGTGCCAGCAGTTTTACCCGGGGAGGGGCCGGAAACACCATATATTTT.

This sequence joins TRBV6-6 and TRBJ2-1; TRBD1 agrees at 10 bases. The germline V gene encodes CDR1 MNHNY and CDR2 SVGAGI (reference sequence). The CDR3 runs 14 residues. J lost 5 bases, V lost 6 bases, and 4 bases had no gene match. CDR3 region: CASSSGTGDNEQFF. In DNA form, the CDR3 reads TGTGCCAGCAGCTCCGGGACAGGGGACAATGAGCAGTTCTTC.

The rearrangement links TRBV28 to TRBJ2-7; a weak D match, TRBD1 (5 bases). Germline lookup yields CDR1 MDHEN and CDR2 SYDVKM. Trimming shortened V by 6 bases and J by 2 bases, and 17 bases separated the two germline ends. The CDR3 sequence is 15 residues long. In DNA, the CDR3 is TGTGCCAGCAGGAAAGACAGCTCAAATCCCTACGAGCAGTACTTC. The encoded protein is CASRKDSSNPYEQYF.

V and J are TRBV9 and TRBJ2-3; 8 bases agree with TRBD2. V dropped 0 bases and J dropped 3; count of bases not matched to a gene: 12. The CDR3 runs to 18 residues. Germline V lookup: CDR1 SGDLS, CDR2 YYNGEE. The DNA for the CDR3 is TGTGCCAGCAGCGTAGCTGCGGAAGCGGGAGCAGGGACAGATACGCAGTATTTT. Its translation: CASSVAAEAGAGTDTQYF.

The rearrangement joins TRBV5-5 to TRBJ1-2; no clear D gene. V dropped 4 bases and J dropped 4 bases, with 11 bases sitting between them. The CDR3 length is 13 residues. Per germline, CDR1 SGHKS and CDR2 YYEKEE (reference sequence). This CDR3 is CASSLDGGYGYTF. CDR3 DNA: TGTGCCAGCAGCCTGGACGGTGGCTATGGCTACACCTTC.

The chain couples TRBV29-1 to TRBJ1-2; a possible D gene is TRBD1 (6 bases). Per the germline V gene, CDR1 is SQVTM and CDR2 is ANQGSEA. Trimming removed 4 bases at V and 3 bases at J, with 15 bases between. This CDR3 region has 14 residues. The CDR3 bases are TGCAGCGTTGCGACAGGCAGAGGGGACTATGGCTACACCTTC. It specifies CSVATGRGDYGYTF.

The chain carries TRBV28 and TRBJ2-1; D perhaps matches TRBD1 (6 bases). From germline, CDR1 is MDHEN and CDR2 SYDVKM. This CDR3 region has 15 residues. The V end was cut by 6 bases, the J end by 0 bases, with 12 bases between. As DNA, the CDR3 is TGTGCCAGCAGCGGGCAGGACAGCTCCTACAATGAGCAGTTCTTC. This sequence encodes CASSGQDSSYNEQFF.

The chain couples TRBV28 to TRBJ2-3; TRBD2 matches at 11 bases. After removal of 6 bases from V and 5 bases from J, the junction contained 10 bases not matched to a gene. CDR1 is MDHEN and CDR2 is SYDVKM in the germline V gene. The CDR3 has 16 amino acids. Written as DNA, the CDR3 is TGTGCCAGCAGCCCCCAACTAGCGGGAGCACGAGATACGCAGTATTTT. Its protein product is CASSPQLAGARDTQYF.

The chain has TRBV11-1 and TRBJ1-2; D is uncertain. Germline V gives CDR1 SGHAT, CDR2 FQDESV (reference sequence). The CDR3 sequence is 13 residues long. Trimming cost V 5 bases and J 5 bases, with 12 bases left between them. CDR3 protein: CASSPGRAYGYTF. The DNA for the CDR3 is TGTGCCAGCAGCCCAGGTAGAGCTTATGGCTACACCTTC.

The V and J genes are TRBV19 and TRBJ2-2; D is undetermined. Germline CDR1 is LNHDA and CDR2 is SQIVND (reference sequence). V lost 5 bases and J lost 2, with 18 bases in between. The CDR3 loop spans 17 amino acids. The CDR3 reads CASSPETLHLNTGELFF. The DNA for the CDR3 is TGTGCCAGTAGTCCGGAGACCCTGCACCTAAACACCGGGGAGCTGTTTTTT.

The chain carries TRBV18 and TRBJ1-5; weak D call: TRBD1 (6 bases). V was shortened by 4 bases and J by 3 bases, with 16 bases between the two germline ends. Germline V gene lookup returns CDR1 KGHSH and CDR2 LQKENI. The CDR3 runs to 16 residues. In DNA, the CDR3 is TGTGCCAGCTCACGGGGAGCAGGGGCTACCAATCAGCCCCAGCATTTT. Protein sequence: CASSRGAGATNQPQHF.

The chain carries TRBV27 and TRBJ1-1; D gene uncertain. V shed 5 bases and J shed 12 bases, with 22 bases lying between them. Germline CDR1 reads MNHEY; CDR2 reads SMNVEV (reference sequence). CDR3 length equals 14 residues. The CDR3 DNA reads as TGTGCCAGCAGTCTCCGGGGTCCTGGTGTGAAGACTTTCTTT. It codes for CASSLRGPGVKTFF.

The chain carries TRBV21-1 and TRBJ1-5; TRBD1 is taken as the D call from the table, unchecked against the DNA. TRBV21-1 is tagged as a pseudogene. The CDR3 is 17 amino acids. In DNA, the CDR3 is TGTGCCAGCAGCAAAGTGAGGACAGCCCTTTCCAATCAGCCCCAGCATTTT. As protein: CASSKVRTALSNQPQHF.

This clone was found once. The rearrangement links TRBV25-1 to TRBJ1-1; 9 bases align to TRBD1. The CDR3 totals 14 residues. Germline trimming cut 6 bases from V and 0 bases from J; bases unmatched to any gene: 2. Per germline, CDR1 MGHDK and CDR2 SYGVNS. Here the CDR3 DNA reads TGTGCCAGCAGCCACAGGGGGCTGAACACTGAAGCTTTCTTT. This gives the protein CASSHRGLNTEAFF.

The CDR3 DNA is TGTGCCAGCAGCTCACGGGGAGAACTTAATGAAAAACTGTTTTTT. Translated: CASSSRGELNEKLFF. The J gene is TRBJ1-4, the V gene TRBV7-9; D gene unclear. This CDR3 contains 15 residues. CDR1 is SEHNR and CDR2 is FQNEAQ in the germline V gene (reference sequence). The V and J ends lost 4 bases and 4 bases respectively, with 13 bases between them.

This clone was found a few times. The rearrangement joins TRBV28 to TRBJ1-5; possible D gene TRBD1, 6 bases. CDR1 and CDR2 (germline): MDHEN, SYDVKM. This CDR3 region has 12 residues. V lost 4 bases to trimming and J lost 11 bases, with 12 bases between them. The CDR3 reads CASSSTGLAQHF. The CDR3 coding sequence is TGTGCCAGCAGTTCCACAGGGCTAGCCCAGCATTTT. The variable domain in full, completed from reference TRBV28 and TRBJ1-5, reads DVKVTQSSRYLVKRTGEKVFLECVQDMDHENMFWYRQDPGLGLRLIYFSYDVKMKEKGDIPEGYSVSREKKERFSLILESASTNQTSMYLCASSSTGLAQHFGDGTRLSIL.

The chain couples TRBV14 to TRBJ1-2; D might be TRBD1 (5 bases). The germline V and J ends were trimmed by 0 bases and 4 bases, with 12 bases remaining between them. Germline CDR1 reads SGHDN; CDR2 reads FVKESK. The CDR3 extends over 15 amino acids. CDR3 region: CASSQERGEVYGYTF. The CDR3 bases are TGTGCCAGCAGCCAAGAGCGGGGGGAGGTCTATGGCTACACCTTC. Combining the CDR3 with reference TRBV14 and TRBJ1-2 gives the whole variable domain EAGVTQFPSHSVIEKGQTVTLRCDPISGHDNLYWYRRVMGKEIKFLLHFVKESKQDESGMPNNRFLAERTGGTYSTLKVQPAELEDSGVYFCASSQERGEVYGYTFGSGTRLTVV.

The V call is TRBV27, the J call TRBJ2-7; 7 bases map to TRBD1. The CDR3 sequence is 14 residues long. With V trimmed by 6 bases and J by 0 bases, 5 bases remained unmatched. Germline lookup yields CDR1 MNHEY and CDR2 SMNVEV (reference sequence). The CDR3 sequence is CASRRQGDSYEQYF. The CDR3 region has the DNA TGTGCCAGCAGACGACAGGGAGACTCCTACGAGCAGTACTTC.

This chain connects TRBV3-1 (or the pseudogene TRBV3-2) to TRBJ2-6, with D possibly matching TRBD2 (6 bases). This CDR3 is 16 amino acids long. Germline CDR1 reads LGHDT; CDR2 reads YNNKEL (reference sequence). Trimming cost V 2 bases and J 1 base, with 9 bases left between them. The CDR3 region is CASSQRRGSGANVLTF. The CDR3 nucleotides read TGTGCCAGCAGCCAAAGGAGGGGTTCTGGGGCCAACGTCCTGACTTTC.

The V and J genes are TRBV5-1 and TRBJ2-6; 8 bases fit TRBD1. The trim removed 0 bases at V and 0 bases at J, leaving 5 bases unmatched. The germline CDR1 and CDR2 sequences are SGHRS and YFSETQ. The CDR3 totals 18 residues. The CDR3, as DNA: TGCGCCAGCAGCTTGGTAGGACAGGGCAACTCTGGGGCCAACGTCCTGACTTTC. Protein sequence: CASSLVGQGNSGANVLTF.

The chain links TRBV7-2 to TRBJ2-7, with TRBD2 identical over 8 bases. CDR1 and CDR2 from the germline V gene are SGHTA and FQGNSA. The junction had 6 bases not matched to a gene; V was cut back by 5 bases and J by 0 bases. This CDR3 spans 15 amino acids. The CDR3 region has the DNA TGTGCCAGCAGCGAGCCCACTAGCGGCTCCTACGAGCAGTACTTC. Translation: CASSEPTSGSYEQYF.

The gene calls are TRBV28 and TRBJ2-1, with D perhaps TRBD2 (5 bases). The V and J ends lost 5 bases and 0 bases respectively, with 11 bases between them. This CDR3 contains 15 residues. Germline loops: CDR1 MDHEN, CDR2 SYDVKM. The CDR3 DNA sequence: TGTGCCAGCAGTCAGATAGCGAACTCCTACAATGAGCAGTTCTTC. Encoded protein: CASSQIANSYNEQFF.

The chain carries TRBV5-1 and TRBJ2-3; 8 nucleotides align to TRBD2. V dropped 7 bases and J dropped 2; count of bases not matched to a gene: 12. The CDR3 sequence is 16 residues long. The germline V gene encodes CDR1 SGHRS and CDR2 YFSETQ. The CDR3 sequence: CASRRLAAGATDTQYF. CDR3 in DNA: TGCGCCAGCCGTAGGTTGGCAGCGGGGGCCACAGATACGCAGTATTTT.